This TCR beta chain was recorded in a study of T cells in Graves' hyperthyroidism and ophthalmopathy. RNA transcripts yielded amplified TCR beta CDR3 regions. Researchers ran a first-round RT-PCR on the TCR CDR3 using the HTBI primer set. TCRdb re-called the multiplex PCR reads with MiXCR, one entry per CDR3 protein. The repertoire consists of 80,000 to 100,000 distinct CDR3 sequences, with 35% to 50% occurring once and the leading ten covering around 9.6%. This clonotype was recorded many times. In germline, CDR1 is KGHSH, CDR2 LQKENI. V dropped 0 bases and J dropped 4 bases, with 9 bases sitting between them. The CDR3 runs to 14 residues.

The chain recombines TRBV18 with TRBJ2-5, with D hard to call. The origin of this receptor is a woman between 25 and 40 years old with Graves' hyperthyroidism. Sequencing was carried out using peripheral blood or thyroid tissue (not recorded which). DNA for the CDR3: TGTGCCAGCTCACCACCGACATCCGTAGAGACCCAGTACTTC. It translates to CASSPPTSVETQYF.